The 16 T cell receptor beta chains listed next were all sequenced from one sample in a study of cytomegalovirus exposure and HLA in healthy donors. Primers: 60 Vbeta forward and 13 Jbeta reverse. Clones were sequenced by immunoSEQ multiplex PCR, and TCRdb holds only the in-frame ones, with some missing. Of 180,000 or so clones listed, 80% to 90% are singletons. The sequencing sample was made of PBMCs. These receptors all stem from a woman in her thirties in good health and CMV-seronegative.

The V call is TRBV7-3, the J call TRBJ2-2; D gene ambiguous. Trimming removed 4 bases at V and 7 bases at J, with 10 bases between. This CDR3 has 13 residues. The germline V gene has CDR1 SGHTA and CDR2 FQGTGA. In DNA, the CDR3 is TGTGCCAGCAGCTCTACTCGAGGCGGGGAGCTGTTTTTT. As protein: CASSSTRGGELFF.

The genes are TRBV7-3 and TRBJ2-5; 8 positions agree with TRBD1. This CDR3 spans 15 amino acids. With 0 bases clipped from V and 5 bases from J, the junction kept 5 bases outside the gene matches. Per germline, CDR1 SGHTA and CDR2 FQGTGA. Written as DNA, the CDR3 is TGTGCCAGCAGCTTAACGGGACAGGACGGGGAGACCCAGTACTTC. Translated: CASSLTGQDGETQYF.

This chain links TRBV6-5 with TRBJ2-1; D is perhaps TRBD2 (7 bases). Germline CDR1 and CDR2: MNHEY and SVGAGI. The CDR3 is 16 residues long. Trimming removed 2 bases from V and 10 bases from J, with 21 bases in between. The CDR3 nucleotides are TGTGCCAGCAGTTACGGCCCGAGGGGGGCGGGAGTGGAGCAGTTCTTC. This codes for CASSYGPRGAGVEQFF.

This clone was seen only a few times. This chain connects TRBV5-6 to TRBJ1-2; D is unclear. The ends were cut back, 1 base at V and 8 bases at J, with 15 bases in the middle. There are 14 residues in the CDR3. The germline V gene has CDR1 SGHDT and CDR2 YYEEEE. The CDR3 reads CASSLYPPAVGYTF. The CDR3 DNA follows: TGTGCCAGCAGCTTGTACCCGCCTGCGGTGGGCTACACCTTC.

The chain combines TRBV7-2 with TRBJ2-1; 9 positions match TRBD2. Losses at the gene ends were 10 bases for V and 7 bases for J; bases not matched to a gene: 11. The CDR3 is 14 amino acids. Looked up from germline, CDR1 is SGHTA and CDR2 is FQGNSA. The CDR3: CATGPGLALNEQFF. The CDR3 DNA is TGTGCCACCGGCCCGGGACTAGCTTTGAATGAGCAGTTCTTC.

This chain uses TRBV27 with TRBJ2-7; perhaps TRBD2 as D (6 bases). The CDR3 sequence is 16 residues long. Germline V gene sequence: CDR1 MNHEY, CDR2 SMNVEV (reference sequence). V was pared by 4 bases and J by 2 bases, with 18 bases between. This chain's CDR3 is CASSSLPSAIPYEQYF. CDR3 sequence (DNA): TGTGCCAGCAGTTCCCTTCCTAGCGCCATTCCCTACGAGCAGTACTTC.

The genes are TRBV28 and TRBJ2-7; 9 positions match TRBD1. The J segment lost 4 bases and the V segment lost 7 bases, leaving 20 bases of the junction unmatched. CDR3 length equals 18 residues. In germline, CDR1 is MDHEN, CDR2 SYDVKM. The CDR3 coding sequence is TGTGCCAGCACCTTACGTGGGACAGGGCTATCTGTGGCTTACGAGCAGTACTTC. This gives the protein CASTLRGTGLSVAYEQYF.

The chain combines TRBV5-1 with TRBJ2-5; TRBD2 aligns across 7 bases. With 0 bases clipped from V and 4 bases from J, the junction kept 6 bases outside the gene matches. Germline CDR1 is SGHRS and CDR2 is YFSETQ. The CDR3 has 15 amino acids. The CDR3 is CASSLAGLVGETQYF. The DNA of the CDR3 is TGCGCCAGCAGCTTGGCAGGACTAGTAGGAGAGACCCAGTACTTC.

The V and J genes are TRBV4-2 and TRBJ2-7; 7 bases align to TRBD1. J lost 2 bases, V lost 5 bases, and 6 bases had no gene match. This CDR3 contains 14 residues. Germline V gene sequence: CDR1 LGHNA, CDR2 YNFKEQ. The CDR3 region is CASSSPGQTYEQYF. The DNA for the CDR3 is TGTGCCAGCAGCTCCCCGGGACAGACCTACGAGCAGTACTTC.

Turning to this clone: Different DNA sequences within this sample yield the same CDR3. V usage is TRBV18 and J usage is TRBJ2-2; 11 bases are shared with TRBD2. Germline V CDR1 and CDR2: KGHSH, LQKENI. The CDR3 covers 18 residues. Germline trimming cut 3 bases from V and 6 bases from J; bases unmatched to any gene: 12. CDR3 DNA: TGTGCCAGCTCACCTCAACCCAAACTAGCGGGAGATCCCGGGGAGCTGTTTTTT. Translated, it gives CASSPQPKLAGDPGELFF.

The chain uses TRBV29-1 and TRBJ2-2, with 8 bases fitting TRBD1. The CDR3 totals 18 residues. Germline CDR1 reads SQVTM; CDR2 reads ANQGSEA. Trimming took 3 bases from V and 4 from J; bases not matched to a gene: 16. The CDR3: CSVDVRGQFPPPTGELFF. The DNA of the CDR3 is TGCAGCGTTGATGTCAGGGGGCAGTTCCCTCCCCCCACCGGGGAGCTGTTTTTT.

This sequence joins TRBV5-6 and TRBJ2-3, with 7 bases identical to TRBD1. This CDR3 contains 17 residues. J gave up 5 bases and V 1 base, and 13 bases lay outside the gene matches. Germline loops: CDR1 SGHDT, CDR2 YYEEEE. The CDR3, as DNA: TGTGCCAGCAGCTTGAGTCTCGCGTCAGGGGGACGAGATACGCAGTATTTT. It translates to CASSLSLASGGRDTQYF.

V usage is TRBV18 and J usage is TRBJ2-5; TRBD1 matches 10 bases. Trimming cost V 1 base and J 4 bases; bases outside gene matches: 6. The CDR3 extends over 16 amino acids. The germline V gene has CDR1 KGHSH and CDR2 LQKENI. The CDR3, as DNA: TGTGCCAGCTCACCACTACTCGGGACAGGGGTAGAGACCCAGTACTTC. Amino acid sequence: CASSPLLGTGVETQYF.

The chain joins TRBV7-9 to TRBJ2-7; a possible D gene is TRBD1 (6 bases). This CDR3 is built from 13 residues. Trimming cost V 5 bases and J 3 bases, with 11 bases left between them. The V gene's germline CDR1 is SEHNR and CDR2 FQNEAQ (reference sequence). The CDR3 nucleotides are TGTGCCAGCAGCCCAGGACAGCTCTACGAGCAGTACTTC. It specifies CASSPGQLYEQYF.

The CDR3 is CAISRTGQFKTTNEKLFF. The CDR3 DNA is TGTGCCATCAGCCGGACGGGACAGTTTAAAACAACTAATGAAAAACTGTTTTTT. This rearrangement joins TRBV10-3 to TRBJ1-4; 7 bases are shared with TRBD1. V shed 6 bases and J 0 bases; nucleotides not matched to a gene: 13. Germline V gene data show CDR1 as ENHRY and CDR2 as SYGVKD. The CDR3 spans 18 residues.

This clone was seen only a few times. The CDR3 bases are TGTGCCAGCAGGTCCAGAAAAACCACGATTTGGGGCTACACCTTC. Amino acids: CASRSRKTTIWGYTF. J is TRBJ1-2 and V is TRBV28; no clear D. Germline loops: CDR1 MDHEN, CDR2 SYDVKM. Deletions cut 6 bases from V and 8 bases from J, with 22 bases between. The CDR3 has 15 residues.